This T cell receptor (beta chain) was identified during a study of CD8+ T cells in alopecia areata. Whole-study results and caveats: Researchers report lesional scalp, most notably alopecia totalis/universalis, outstripped normal scalp in clonality.

Extracted RNA was reverse transcribed, and the resulting cDNA served as sequencing template. Clones were read by immunoSEQ multiplex PCR, and TCRdb kept only the in-frame ones, dropping some. The table has 150,000 or so clones, around 64% seen once; the top ten hold over 10%. This clone was found a few times. Its matching antigen is unknown. The CDR3 extends over 14 amino acids. CDR1 is MNHEY and CDR2 is SMNVEV in the germline V gene (reference sequence). The V gene lost 8 bases and the J gene lost 3 bases, with 14 bases spanning the gap. This chain connects TRBV27 to TRBJ1-5; D gene uncertain. Here the sequenced sample was CD8+ T cells sorted from blood, taken at week 0. The receptor's source is a human donor with alopecia areata. CDR3 bases: TGTGCCAGCGGCGGAACGGCAGTCAATCAGCCCCAGCATTTT. Translated: CASGGTAVNQPQHF.